Included here is one TCR beta chain sequence, with context. Two negative PCRs, clearance, or symptom resolution had been documented for recovered Cohort 3 donors. The data belong to a study of blood T cell repertoires in COVID-19. With 7 bases clipped from V and 8 bases from J, the junction kept 8 bases outside the gene matches. Germline CDR1 SNHLY, CDR2 FYNNEI. The CDR3 loop spans 13 amino acids. Original analysis: Estimation of nucleated cell counts was performed using reference gene primer amplification. Using immunoSEQ multiplex PCR, the repertoire was profiled, and TCRdb retains in-frame clones only, with some absent. The V and J calls and clone size were taken over from that table, and D and trimming were inferred from the DNA. The sample carries approximately 300,000 clones, roughly nine tenths recorded once.

The sample taken for sequencing was PBMCs or T cells enriched from blood (not recorded which). This sequence joins TRBV2 and TRBJ1-2, with 9 bases matching TRBD1. The clonotype originates from a woman aged 25 to 39 who had recovered from COVID-19. The CDR3 nucleotides are TGTGCCAGCAACCCAGGGACAGGGCGCGGCTACACCTTC. Protein product: CASNPGTGRGYTF.